What follows are 12 T cell receptor beta chains derived from one specimen sequenced in a study of response to subunit inactivated influenza vaccine. One entry per CDR3 protein, called by TCRdb with MiXCR from the RT-PCR reads. The sample yields just under 550,000 distinct CDR3 sequences, approximately 22% seen once. The same specimen was also included in a second study, on T cells expressing NK-cell markers. As that study records: For TCR beta, cDNA was produced by 5'RACE template switching with UMIs.

The sequenced sample was CD4+ T cells sorted from PBMCs, obtained 12 days after vaccination. Receptors were obtained from a man in his forties or fifties who received an inactivated influenza vaccine.

Only one count was recorded for this clonotype. This chain connects TRBV2 to TRBJ2-7; D perhaps matches TRBD1 (6 bases). The CDR3 is made up of 14 amino acids. Germline CDR1 is SNHLY and CDR2 is FYNNEI. V shed 6 bases and J shed 2 bases, with 14 bases lying between them. In nucleotides, the CDR3 is TGTGCCAGCAGAGCGACAGGTATGACCTACGAGCAGTACTTC. Translation: CASRATGMTYEQYF.

The rearrangement links TRBV12-3 or TRBV12-4 to TRBJ1-3, with 9 bases aligning to TRBD1. The CDR3 totals 16 residues. The J segment lost 0 bases and the V segment lost 6 bases, leaving 6 bases of the junction unmatched. CDR3 sequence reads: CASSPDRGSSGNTIYF. The CDR3 DNA follows: TGTGCCAGCAGCCCTGACAGGGGGTCCTCTGGAAACACCATATATTTT.

This chain joins TRBV29-1 and TRBJ2-5; D unclear. Trimming cost V 2 bases and J 5 bases, with 12 bases left between them. This CDR3 is built from 13 residues. Germline CDR1 reads SQVTM; CDR2 reads ANQGSEA. The CDR3 spells CSVENYSRETQYF. In nucleotides, the CDR3 is TGCAGCGTTGAAAATTACTCCCGCGAGACCCAGTACTTC.

This clonotype was found many times. The V gene is TRBV18, the J gene TRBJ2-2; TRBD1 agrees at 9 bases. The length of the CDR3 is 15 residues. With 4 bases clipped from V and 3 bases from J, the junction kept 3 bases outside the gene matches. CDR1 and CDR2 (germline): KGHSH, LQKENI. As DNA, the CDR3 is TGTGCCAGCTCACAGCGGACAGGGGACACCGGGGAGCTGTTTTTT. It is translated as CASSQRTGDTGELFF.

This clonotype was detected a few times. The gene calls are TRBV12-3 or TRBV12-4 and TRBJ1-1; TRBD1 is a possible D gene (5 bases). V lost 3 bases, J lost 2 bases, and 10 bases lay in between. The CDR3 runs 14 residues. CDR3 DNA: TGTGCCAGCAGTTTTACAGGACCTAACACTGAAGCTTTCTTT. It yields the protein CASSFTGPNTEAFF.

The rearrangement links TRBV28 to TRBJ1-1; D is possibly TRBD1 (5 bases). The CDR3 runs 15 residues. The germline V gene encodes CDR1 MDHEN and CDR2 SYDVKM. CDR3 coding DNA: TGTGCTACGGTTTGGGCCTCAGGGAGAGGGACTGAAGCTTTCTTT. It encodes CATVWASGRGTEAFF.

The chain links TRBV4-2 to TRBJ2-5; tentatively, D is TRBD1 (6 bases). CDR3 length: 15 residues. CDR1 is LGHNA, CDR2 YNFKEQ, per germline. Trimming took 1 base from V and 3 from J, leaving 12 bases between them. The CDR3 sequence: CASSQASGQKETQYF. The CDR3 DNA sequence: TGTGCCAGCAGCCAAGCTTCCGGACAGAAAGAGACCCAGTACTTC.

The table lists this clonotype with a count of one. J is TRBJ1-2 and V is TRBV20-1; 12 positions match TRBD1. The germline CDR1 and CDR2 sequences are DFQATT and SNEGSKA (reference sequence). V lost 4 bases, J lost 8 bases, and 14 bases stayed unmatched. CDR3 size: 16 residues. DNA of the CDR3: TGCAGTGCTACTAACCCGGGACAGGGGGCCGCGGGAGGCTACACCTTC. Its translation: CSATNPGQGAAGGYTF.

This chain uses TRBV29-1 with TRBJ2-1; no clear D. The V end lost 6 bases, the J end lost 8 bases, and 14 bases lay between the germline ends. This CDR3 contains 12 residues. CDR1 and CDR2 from the germline V gene are SQVTM and ANQGSEA. The CDR3 DNA reads TGCAGCGTCCGTATCGGGCCTCATGAGCAGTTCTTC. Protein sequence: CSVRIGPHEQFF.

This clonotype appeared many times. This rearrangement joins TRBV4-1 to TRBJ2-1, with D perhaps given as TRBD1 or TRBD2 (6 bases each). The CDR3 consists of 16 residues. The V gene's germline CDR1 is MGHRA and CDR2 YSYEKL. The V end was cut by 4 bases, the J end by 3 bases, with 16 bases between. The CDR3 DNA sequence: TGCGCCAGCAGCCCGATCCCTGGGGGGCTCTACAATGAGCAGTTCTTC. The encoded protein is CASSPIPGGLYNEQFF.

This clonotype has more than one count but fewer than ten. This chain joins TRBV7-2 and TRBJ1-3, with D uncertain. Per germline, CDR1 SGHTA and CDR2 FQGNSA. Trimming left V 0 bases short and J 3 bases short, with 9 bases between. This CDR3 region has 15 residues. The CDR3 bases are TGTGCCAGCAGCTTAGCGAGGGCGTTTGGAAACACCATATATTTT. Encoded protein: CASSLARAFGNTIYF. The full variable domain, rest sourced from reference TRBV7-2 and TRBJ1-3, is GAGVSQSPSNKVTEKGKDVELRCDPISGHTALYWYRQSLGQGLEFLIYFQGNSAPDKSGLPSDRFSAERTGGSVSTLTIQRTQQEDSAVYLCASSLARAFGNTIYFGEGSWLTVV.

The V call is TRBV19, the J call TRBJ2-3; maybe TRBD1 (6 bases). This CDR3 region has 14 residues. CDR1 and CDR2 (germline): LNHDA, SQIVND (reference sequence). V shed 10 bases and J shed 0 bases, with 14 bases lying between them. CDR3 protein: CAISDSPSTDTQYF. The CDR3 coding sequence is TGTGCCATTTCGGACAGTCCTAGCACAGATACGCAGTATTTT.